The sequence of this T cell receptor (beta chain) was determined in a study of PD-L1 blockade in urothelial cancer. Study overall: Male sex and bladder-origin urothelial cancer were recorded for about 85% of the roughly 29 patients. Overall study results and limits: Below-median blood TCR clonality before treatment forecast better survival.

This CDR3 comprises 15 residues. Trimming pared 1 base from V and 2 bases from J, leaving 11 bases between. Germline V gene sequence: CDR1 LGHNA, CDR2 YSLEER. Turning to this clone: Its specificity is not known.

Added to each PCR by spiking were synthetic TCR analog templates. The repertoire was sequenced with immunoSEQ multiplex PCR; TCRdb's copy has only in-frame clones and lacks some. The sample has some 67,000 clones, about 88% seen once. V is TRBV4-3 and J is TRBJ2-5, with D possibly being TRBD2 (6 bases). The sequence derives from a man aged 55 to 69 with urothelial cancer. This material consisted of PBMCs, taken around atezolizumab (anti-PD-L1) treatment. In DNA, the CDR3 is TGCGCCAGCAGCCAAGGCGGGATACCTCAAGAGACCCAGTACTTC. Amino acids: CASSQGGIPQETQYF.